This entry describes one T cell receptor (beta chain). Each CDR3 protein is one row after TCRdb ran MiXCR on the 5' RACE reads. This table holds under 65,000 distinct CDR3 sequences, 25% to 35% found once. CD4+CD45RO+CD25- cells were isolated as memory CD4+ T cells. Trimming took 5 bases from V and 8 from J, leaving 9 bases between them. This CDR3 is 11 amino acids long. Germline V gene sequence: CDR1 SEHNR, CDR2 FQNEAQ (reference sequence). The sequence was obtained from a female donor with breast cancer. This chain links TRBV7-9 with TRBJ1-2; D unresolved. Source material: tumor-infiltrating memory CD4+ T cells sorted from the breast tumor. Noted subset: memory CD4+ T cells, CD4+CD45RO+CD25-. The CDR3 spells CASSIQSGYTF. DNA of the CDR3: TGTGCCAGCAGCATCCAATCCGGCTACACCTTC.